These 9 T cell receptor beta chains came from one sample sequenced in a study of shared clonotypes between healthy human individuals. Data came from immunoSEQ multiplex PCR; TCRdb stores just in-frame clones and leaves some out. The repertoire holds 2.5 million or so clones, with over 85% as singletons. The specimen was naive CD4+ T cells sorted from blood. The subset is: CD45RA+ positively selected. The receptors stem from a man between 18 and 29 years old in good health.

The V call is TRBV5-1, the J call TRBJ2-3; TRBD2 is a possible D gene (6 bases). Trimming stripped 7 bases from V and 6 bases from J, with 21 bases between. The CDR3 consists of 15 residues. The germline V gene has CDR1 SGHRS and CDR2 YFSETQ. CDR3 nucleotide sequence: TGCGCCAGCTACCAATCCGAGCGGGCCGGGGATACGCAGTATTTT. Amino acids: CASYQSERAGDTQYF.

Written as DNA, the CDR3 is TGTGCCAGCGGGGGGGGGACCACAGGGACGCATGGCTACACCTTC. It yields the protein CASGGGTTGTHGYTF. The chain employs TRBV28 and TRBJ1-2; a possible D gene is TRBD1 (6 bases). Trimming stripped 8 bases from V and 6 bases from J, with 22 bases between. The CDR3 extends over 15 amino acids. Germline V gene data show CDR1 as MDHEN and CDR2 as SYDVKM.

The genes are TRBV10-1 and TRBJ1-6, with TRBD1 matching over 7 bases. J gave up 7 bases and V 10 bases, and 7 bases lay outside the gene matches. This CDR3 spans 13 amino acids. The germline CDR1 and CDR2 sequences are WNHNN and SYGVQD (reference sequence). The CDR3 DNA is TGCGCCACCTCAGGGGGACCCAATTCACCCCTCCACTTT. This sequence encodes CATSGGPNSPLHF.

Concerning this clone: Different DNA sequences within this sample yield the same CDR3. The J gene is TRBJ1-6, the V gene TRBV7-9; 7 bases agree with TRBD1. This CDR3 has 15 amino acids. Trimming removed 5 bases from V and 5 bases from J; junction bases left unmatched: 6. Germline lookup yields CDR1 SEHNR and CDR2 FQNEAQ (reference sequence). Here the CDR3 DNA reads TGTGCCAGCAGCCCCCGACAGGGAAATAATTCACCCCTCCACTTT. Its translation is CASSPRQGNNSPLHF.

V and J are TRBV5-4 and TRBJ1-6; D unclear. The germline gives CDR1 SGHNT, CDR2 YYREEE (reference sequence). Trimming pared 1 base from V and 6 bases from J, leaving 11 bases between. CDR3 length equals 15 residues. The CDR3 loop is CASSLIGIGNSPLHF. In DNA form, the CDR3 reads TGTGCCAGCAGCTTGATTGGGATTGGTAATTCACCCCTCCACTTT.

The CDR3 region is CASSLTGVDEKLFF. DNA of the CDR3: TGTGCCAGCAGTTTAACAGGGGTAGATGAAAAACTGTTTTTT. The chain uses TRBV28 and TRBJ1-4; 7 bases agree with TRBD1. V dropped 2 bases and J dropped 6; count of bases not matched to a gene: 3. The germline CDR1 and CDR2 sequences are MDHEN and SYDVKM. The CDR3 extends over 14 amino acids.

The chain combines TRBV4-1 with TRBJ2-3, with D possibly being TRBD2 (5 bases). The CDR3 spans 14 residues. CDR1 and CDR2 (germline): MGHRA, YSYEKL. The ends were cut back, 8 bases at V and 3 bases at J, with 15 bases in the middle. The CDR3 DNA reads TGCGCCAGCTCCAGGCTAGAGGGTACAGATACGCAGTATTTT. Translating it yields CASSRLEGTDTQYF.

The chain uses TRBV25-1 and TRBJ1-2; D possibly corresponds to TRBD1 (6 bases). The CDR3 contains 16 residues. The V gene lost 6 bases and the J gene lost 4 bases, with 21 bases spanning the gap. Germline V gene sequence: CDR1 MGHDK, CDR2 SYGVNS. Here the CDR3 DNA reads TGTGCCAGCAGCCCTGATCTGGCAGGGGTAATCTATGGCTACACCTTC. This codes for CASSPDLAGVIYGYTF.

The rearrangement joins TRBV10-2 to TRBJ2-5, with 7 bases matching TRBD1. The junction had 8 bases not matched to a gene; V was cut back by 2 bases and J by 2 bases. Per the germline V gene, CDR1 is WSHSY and CDR2 is SAAADI. The CDR3 is 16 amino acids. CDR3 amino acids: CASSEPDRAFQETQYF. As DNA, the CDR3 is TGCGCCAGCAGTGAGCCCGACAGGGCCTTTCAAGAGACCCAGTACTTC.